The sequence of this T cell receptor beta chain was determined in a study of control samples from healthy donors and cancer patients. The CDR3 extends over 20 amino acids. Trimming shortened V by 0 bases and J by 2 bases, and 20 bases separated the two germline ends. Germline V gives CDR1 LGHNA, CDR2 YSLEER. Assay used: immunoSEQ multiplex PCR; TCRdb lists only in-frame clones, some missing. The table records around 230,000 clones, just under 95% of them present only once. The sequencing sample was made of blood. The J gene is TRBJ2-6, the V gene TRBV4-3; D possibly matches TRBD1 or TRBD2 (5 bases each). The clonotype was recovered from a man aged 50 to 59 in good health. Here the CDR3 reads CASSQDGRDLDFPGANVLTF. CDR3 in DNA: TGCGCCAGCAGCCAAGATGGCCGGGACCTAGATTTCCCTGGGGCCAACGTCCTGACTTTC.